This T cell receptor beta chain was sequenced for a study of human CD8 memory T cell subsets. The study's findings and limits: Estimated Chao1 values suggested that diversity was greater among stem-like memory T cells than among precursor exhausted T cells.

Germline CDR1 reads MDHEN; CDR2 reads SYDVKM. The CDR3 totals 16 residues. J was trimmed by 7 bases and V by 4 bases; bases with no gene match: 8. This clonotype was observed at least ten times. Antigen unknown. Buffy coats that had been collected from healthy donors served as the PBMC source. The authors drew RNA from duplicate vials of approximately 150,000 sorted CD8+ T cells per subset. Construction of TCR beta libraries was accomplished by means of UMI-labeled 5' RACE. TCRdb re-derived calls from the 5' RACE reads in MiXCR, one entry per CDR3 protein. Of about 7,900 distinct CDR3 sequences listed, about 3.9% are singletons.

This sequence was found in a human donor in good health. The V call is TRBV28, the J call TRBJ1-4; 11 nucleotides agree with TRBD1. The sample taken for sequencing was CD8+ T cells from PBMCs. The CDR3 reads CASSSPSGTGGEKLFF. In nucleotides, the CDR3 is TGTGCCAGCAGTTCGCCCTCCGGGACAGGGGGTGAAAAACTGTTTTTT. Filled out from reference TRBV28 and TRBJ1-4, the complete variable domain reads DVKVTQSSRYLVKRTGEKVFLECVQDMDHENMFWYRQDPGLGLRLIYFSYDVKMKEKGDIPEGYSVSREKKERFSLILESASTNQTSMYLCASSSPSGTGGEKLFFGSGTQLSVL.